This T cell receptor (beta chain) derives from a study of blood T cell repertoires in COVID-19 (dated by TCRdb to about 2020). As for the study more broadly: Collaborator samples came from the United States, Italy and Spain and covered acute and convalescent phases of COVID-19. Where available, HLA class I and class II types were taken from metadata supplied by the sample provider and were not determined by assay-based typing. The repertoires were made available in a free public database intended to serve as a resource for research on the immune response to SARS-CoV-2. Samples came from the ongoing ImmuneRACE study (first 160 participants) plus 1,254 subjects from 6 global collaborators. Sample metadata almost always included a de-identified subject ID, COVID-19 status, age in years and sex. The prospective study material was composed of cDNA or gDNA derived from T cells, B-cell-depleted T cells, or PBMCs. Deeply sampled blood TCRbeta repertoires from subjects exposed to, actively infected with, or recovered from COVID-19 were included in the dataset. Points the paper makes about the study in general: How much clinical and demographic metadata was included differed by source and by participant, and the metadata was provided uncurated.

TCRbeta CDR3 regions were amplified from genomic DNA by means of the immunoSEQ Assay, a bias-controlled multiplex PCR. Processing in the source paper ran as follows. The number of nucleated cells in each sample was estimated by amplification of reference gene primers within the assay. To quantify the absolute abundance of each unique TCRbeta CDR3 rearrangement, sequence reads were collapsed and filtered. Productive Simpson clonality was computed per sample as the square root of Simpson's diversity index over productive rearrangements. In TCRdb, the immuneACCESS table is reduced to in-frame sequences with V and J assigned. These tables do not hold every clone; where another copy was compared, an unresolved V gene accounts for under half, and the others remain unexplained. V and J calls and clone size are given by that table; D and trimming were obtained from the DNA. The sample table holds 40,000 to 45,000 clones, of which 80% to 90% were seen once. In total, the top ten clones hold under 9% of the sample.

The collaborating institutions used their own protocols to collect whole blood in K2EDTA tubes. For TCRbeta analysis, collaborator samples were shipped as frozen whole blood, as isolated PBMCs, or as DNA extracted from either sample type. CDR1 and CDR2 (DFQATT, SNEGSKA) derive from the germline V gene (reference sequence). Counted from cysteine to phenylalanine, this CDR3 has 16 amino acids. Only CDR3 DNA remains: 48 bases, in frame from the first base. V is cut back by 6 bases and J by 2 bases, with 14 bases in the junction unmatched. Notes on this clone: The antigen it binds to is not known. The input lacks base qualities; no much larger clone sits a single base away.

This sequence uses TRBV20-1 and TRBJ2-7, with 9 central nucleotides matching TRBD2. The sequenced material came from peripheral blood. The clonotype comes from a man between 60 and 75 years old with active COVID-19. The nucleotide sequence reads TGCAGTGCCAGTCGGGGCATCTTAGCGGGAGCCTACGAGCAGTACTTC. Its coded protein is CSASRGILAGAYEQYF.